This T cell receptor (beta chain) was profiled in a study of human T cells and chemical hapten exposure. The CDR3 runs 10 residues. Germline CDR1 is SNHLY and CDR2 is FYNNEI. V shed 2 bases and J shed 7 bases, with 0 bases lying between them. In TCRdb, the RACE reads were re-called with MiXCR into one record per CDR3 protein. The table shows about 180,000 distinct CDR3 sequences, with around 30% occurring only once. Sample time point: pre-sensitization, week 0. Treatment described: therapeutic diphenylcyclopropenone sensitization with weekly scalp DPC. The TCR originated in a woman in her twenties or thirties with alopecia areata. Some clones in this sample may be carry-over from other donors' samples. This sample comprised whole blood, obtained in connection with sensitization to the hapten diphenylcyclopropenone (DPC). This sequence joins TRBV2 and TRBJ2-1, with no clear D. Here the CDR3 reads CASSENEQFF. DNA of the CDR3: TGTGCCAGCAGTGAAAATGAGCAGTTCTTC.